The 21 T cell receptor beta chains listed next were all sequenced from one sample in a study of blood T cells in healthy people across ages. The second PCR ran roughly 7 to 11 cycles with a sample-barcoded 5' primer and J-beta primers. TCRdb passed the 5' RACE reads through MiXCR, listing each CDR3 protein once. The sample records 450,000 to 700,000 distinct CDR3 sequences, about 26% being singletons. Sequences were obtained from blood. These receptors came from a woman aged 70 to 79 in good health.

CDR3 nucleotide sequence: TGTGCCAGCAGTTCGACAGGTCCTGACTTCTATGGCTACACCTTC. Its translation is CASSSTGPDFYGYTF. The chain uses TRBV6-1 and TRBJ1-2; D is possibly TRBD1 (6 bases). CDR1 is MNHNS, CDR2 SASEGT, per germline. Trimming took 5 bases from V and 4 from J, leaving 17 bases between them. The CDR3 has 15 amino acids.

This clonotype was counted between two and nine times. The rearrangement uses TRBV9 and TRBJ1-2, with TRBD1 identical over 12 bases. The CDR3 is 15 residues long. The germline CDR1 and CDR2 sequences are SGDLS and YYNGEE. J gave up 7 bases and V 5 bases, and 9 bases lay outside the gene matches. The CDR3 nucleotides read TGTGCCAGCAGTCGTCTTCCGGGACAGGGGGCTGGCTACACCTTC. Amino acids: CASSRLPGQGAGYTF.

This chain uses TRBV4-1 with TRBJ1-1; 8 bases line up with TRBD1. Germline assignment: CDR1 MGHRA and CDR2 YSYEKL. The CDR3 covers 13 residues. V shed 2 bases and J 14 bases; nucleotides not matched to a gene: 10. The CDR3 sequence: CASSQPGQGLEFF. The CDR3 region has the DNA TGCGCCAGCAGCCAACCCGGACAGGGTTTGGAGTTCTTT.

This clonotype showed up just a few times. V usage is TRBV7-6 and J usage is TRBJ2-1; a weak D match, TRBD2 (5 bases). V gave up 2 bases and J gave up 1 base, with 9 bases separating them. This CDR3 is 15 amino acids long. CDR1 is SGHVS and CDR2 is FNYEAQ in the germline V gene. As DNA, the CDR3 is TGTGCCAGCAGCTTACTTAGCGTTTCCTACAATGAGCAGTTCTTC. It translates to CASSLLSVSYNEQFF.

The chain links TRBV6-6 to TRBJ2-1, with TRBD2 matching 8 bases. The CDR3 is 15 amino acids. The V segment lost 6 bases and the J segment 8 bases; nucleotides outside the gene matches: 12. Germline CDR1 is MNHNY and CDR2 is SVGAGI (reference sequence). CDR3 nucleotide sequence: TGTGCCAGCAGCCCCCATAGCGGGGCCAGGTATGAGCAGTTCTTC. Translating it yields CASSPHSGARYEQFF.

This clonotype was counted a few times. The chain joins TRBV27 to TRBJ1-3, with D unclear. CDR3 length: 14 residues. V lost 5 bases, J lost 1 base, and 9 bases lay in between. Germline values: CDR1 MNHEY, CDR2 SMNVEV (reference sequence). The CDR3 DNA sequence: TGTGCCAGCAGTCCCCGAGAGTCTGGAAACACCATATATTTT. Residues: CASSPRESGNTIYF.

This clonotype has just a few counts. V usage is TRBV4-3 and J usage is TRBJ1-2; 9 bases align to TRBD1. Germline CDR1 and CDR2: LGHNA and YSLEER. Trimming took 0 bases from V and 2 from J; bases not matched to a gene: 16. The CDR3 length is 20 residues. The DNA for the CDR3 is TGCGCCAGCAGCCAAGAGCGGGACAGGGCAGGACTTTCAATAAACTATGGCTACACCTTC. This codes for CASSQERDRAGLSINYGYTF.

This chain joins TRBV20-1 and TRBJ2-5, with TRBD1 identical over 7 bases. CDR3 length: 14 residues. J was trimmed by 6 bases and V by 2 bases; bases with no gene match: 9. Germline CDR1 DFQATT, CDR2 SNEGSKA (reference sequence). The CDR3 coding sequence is TGCAGTGCTAGACCGACAGGGAGTTTAAAGACCCAGTACTTC. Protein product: CSARPTGSLKTQYF.

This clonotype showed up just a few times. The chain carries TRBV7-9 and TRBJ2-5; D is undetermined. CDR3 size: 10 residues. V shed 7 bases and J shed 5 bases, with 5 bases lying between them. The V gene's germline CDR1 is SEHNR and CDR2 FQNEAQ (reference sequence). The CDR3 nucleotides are TGTGCCAGCATGCGGGAGACCCAGTACTTC. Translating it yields CASMRETQYF.

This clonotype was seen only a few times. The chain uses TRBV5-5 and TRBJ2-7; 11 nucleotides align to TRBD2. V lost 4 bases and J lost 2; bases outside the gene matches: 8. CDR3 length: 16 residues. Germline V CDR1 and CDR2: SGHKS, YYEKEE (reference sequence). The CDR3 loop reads CASSPLVAGGAYEQYF. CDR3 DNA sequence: TGTGCCAGCAGCCCTTTGGTAGCGGGGGGGGCCTACGAGCAGTACTTC.

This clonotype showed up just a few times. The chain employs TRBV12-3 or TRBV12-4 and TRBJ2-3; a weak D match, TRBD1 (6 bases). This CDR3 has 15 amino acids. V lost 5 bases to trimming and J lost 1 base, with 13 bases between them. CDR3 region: CASSLARGGTDTQYF. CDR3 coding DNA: TGTGCCAGCAGTCTCGCCAGGGGCGGCACAGATACGCAGTATTTT.

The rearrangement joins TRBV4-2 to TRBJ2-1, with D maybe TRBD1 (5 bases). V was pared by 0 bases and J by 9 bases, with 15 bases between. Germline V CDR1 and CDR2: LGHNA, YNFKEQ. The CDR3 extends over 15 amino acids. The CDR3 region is CASSQEGPVWVEQFF. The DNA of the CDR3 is TGTGCCAGCAGCCAAGAGGGGCCCGTTTGGGTTGAGCAGTTCTTC.

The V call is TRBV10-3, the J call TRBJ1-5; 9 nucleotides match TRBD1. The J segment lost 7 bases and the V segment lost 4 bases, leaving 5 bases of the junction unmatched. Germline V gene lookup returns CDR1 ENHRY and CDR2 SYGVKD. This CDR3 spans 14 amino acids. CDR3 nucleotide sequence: TGTGCCATCAGTGTTGGACAGGGGAAGCAGCCCCAGCATTTT. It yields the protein CAISVGQGKQPQHF.

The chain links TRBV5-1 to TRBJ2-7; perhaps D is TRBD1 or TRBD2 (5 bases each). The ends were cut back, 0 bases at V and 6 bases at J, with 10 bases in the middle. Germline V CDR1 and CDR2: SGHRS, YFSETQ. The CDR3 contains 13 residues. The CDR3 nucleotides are TGCGCCAGCAGCTTGGAGGTTGGGGGCGAGCAGTACTTC. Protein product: CASSLEVGGEQYF.

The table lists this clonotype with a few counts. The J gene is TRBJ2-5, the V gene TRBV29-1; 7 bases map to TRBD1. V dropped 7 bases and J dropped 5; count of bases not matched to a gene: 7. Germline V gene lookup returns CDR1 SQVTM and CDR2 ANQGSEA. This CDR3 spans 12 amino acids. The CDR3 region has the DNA TGCAGCGCTCGCAGGGGGAGTGAGACCCAGTACTTC. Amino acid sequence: CSARRGSETQYF.

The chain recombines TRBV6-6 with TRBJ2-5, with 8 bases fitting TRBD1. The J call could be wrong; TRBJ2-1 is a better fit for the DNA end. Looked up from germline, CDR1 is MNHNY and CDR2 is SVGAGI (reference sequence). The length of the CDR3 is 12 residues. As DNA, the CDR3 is TGTGCCACTCGGACAGGGATTAATGAGCAGTTCTTC. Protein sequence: CATRTGINEQFF.

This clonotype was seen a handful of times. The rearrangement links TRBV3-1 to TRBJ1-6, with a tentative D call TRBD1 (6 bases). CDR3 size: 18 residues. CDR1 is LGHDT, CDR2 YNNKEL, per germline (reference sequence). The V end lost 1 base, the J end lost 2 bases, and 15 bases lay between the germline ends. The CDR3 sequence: CASSQVTGIRTYNSPLHF. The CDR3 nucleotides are TGTGCCAGCAGCCAAGTAACAGGGATTCGCACCTATAATTCACCCCTCCACTTT. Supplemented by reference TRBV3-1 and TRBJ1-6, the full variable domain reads DTAVSQTPKYLVTQMGNDKSIKCEQNLGHDTMYWYKQDSKKFLKIMFSYNNKELIINETVPNRFSPKSPDKAHLNLHINSLELGDSAVYFCASSQVTGIRTYNSPLHFGNGTRLTVT.

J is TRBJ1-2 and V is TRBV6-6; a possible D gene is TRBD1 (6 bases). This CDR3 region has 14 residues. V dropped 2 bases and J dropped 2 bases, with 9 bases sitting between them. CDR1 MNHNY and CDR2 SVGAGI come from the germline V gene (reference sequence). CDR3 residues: CASSYQGPNYGYTF. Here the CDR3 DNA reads TGTGCCAGCAGTTACCAGGGGCCCAACTATGGCTACACCTTC.

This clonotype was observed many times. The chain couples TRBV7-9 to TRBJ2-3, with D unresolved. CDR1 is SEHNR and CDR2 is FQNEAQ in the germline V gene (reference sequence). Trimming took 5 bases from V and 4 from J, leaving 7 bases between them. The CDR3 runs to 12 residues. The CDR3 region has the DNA TGTGCCAGCAGCCCGGATTCAGATACGCAGTATTTT. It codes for CASSPDSDTQYF.

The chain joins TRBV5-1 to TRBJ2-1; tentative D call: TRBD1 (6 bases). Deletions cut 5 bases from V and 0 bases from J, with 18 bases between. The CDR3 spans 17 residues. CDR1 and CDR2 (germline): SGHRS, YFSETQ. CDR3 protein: CASSPGQTHSSYNEQFF. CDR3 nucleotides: TGCGCCAGCAGTCCCGGACAGACACATAGCTCCTACAATGAGCAGTTCTTC.

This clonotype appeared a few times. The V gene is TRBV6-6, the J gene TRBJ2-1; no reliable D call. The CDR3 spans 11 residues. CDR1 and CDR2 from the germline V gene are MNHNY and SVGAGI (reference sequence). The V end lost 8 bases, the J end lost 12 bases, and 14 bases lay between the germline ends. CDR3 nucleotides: TGTGCCAGCCTGTCCTCCCGTGGGCAGTTCTTC. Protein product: CASLSSRGQFF.